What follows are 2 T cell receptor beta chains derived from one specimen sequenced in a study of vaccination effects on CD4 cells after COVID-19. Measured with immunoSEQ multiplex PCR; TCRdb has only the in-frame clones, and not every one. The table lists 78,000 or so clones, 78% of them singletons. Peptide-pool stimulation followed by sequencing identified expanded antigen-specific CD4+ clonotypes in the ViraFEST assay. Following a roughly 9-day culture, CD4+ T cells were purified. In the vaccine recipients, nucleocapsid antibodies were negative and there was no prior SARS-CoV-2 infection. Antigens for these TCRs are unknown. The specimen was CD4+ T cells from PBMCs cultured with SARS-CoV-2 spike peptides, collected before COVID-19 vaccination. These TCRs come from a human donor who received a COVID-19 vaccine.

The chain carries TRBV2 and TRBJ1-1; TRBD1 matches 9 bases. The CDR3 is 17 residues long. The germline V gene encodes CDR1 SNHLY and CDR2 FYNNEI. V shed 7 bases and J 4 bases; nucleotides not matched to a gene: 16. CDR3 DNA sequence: TGTGCCAGCAATATAGCCCCGGACAGGGGATACATCACTGAAGCTTTCTTT. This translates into CASNIAPDRGYITEAFF.

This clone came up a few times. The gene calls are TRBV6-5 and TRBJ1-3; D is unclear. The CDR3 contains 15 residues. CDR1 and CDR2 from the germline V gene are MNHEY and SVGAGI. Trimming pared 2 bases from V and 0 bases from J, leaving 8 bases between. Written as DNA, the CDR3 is TGTGCCAGCAGTTACAGCGCAGGCTCTGGAAACACCATATATTTT. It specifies CASSYSAGSGNTIYF.